A single T cell receptor beta chain is shown here with its context. As yet, its antigen is unknown. This entry belongs to a study of Graves' ophthalmopathy and Graves' hyperthyroidism. Amplifying from RNA transcripts, the study obtained TCR beta CDR3 regions. First-round RT-PCR with HTBI primers preceded a second-round multiplex PCR. Each CDR3 protein gets one entry after TCRdb re-called the multiplex PCR reads with MiXCR. The table has 740,000 or so distinct CDR3 sequences, roughly two fifths seen once. Notes on the study in general: In blood, most expanded thyroid clonotypes above 0.001 frequency were also detected.

CDR1 is MNHEY, CDR2 SVGEGT, per germline. Trimming took off 8 bases at V and 0 bases at J, with 11 bases between the two ends. The CDR3 length is 13 residues. The rearrangement links TRBV6-2 or TRBV6-3 to TRBJ2-7; D remains unclear. Sequenced sample: peripheral blood. The clonotype was recovered from an adult man with Graves' ophthalmopathy. CDR3 in amino acids: CASGNLNSYEQYF. CDR3 in DNA: TGTGCCAGCGGGAACTTGAACTCCTACGAGCAGTACTTC.